The table lists the clone carrying this T cell receptor beta chain with a few counts. These data are taken from a study of blood T cell repertoires in COVID-19. Study information: Spain, Italy and the United States supplied samples that represented acute and convalescent COVID-19.

Authors' methods: Cell counts per sample came from amplifying reference gene primers. Assay: immunoSEQ multiplex PCR; the TCRdb copy retains only in-frame clones and omits some. That table furnishes V, J and clone size, whereas the DNA furnished D and trimming. The table shows 200,000 to 300,000 clones, with about 86% occurring only once. Trimming left V 0 bases short and J 3 bases short, with 6 bases between. Looked up from germline, CDR1 is SEHNR and CDR2 is FQNEAQ (reference sequence). This CDR3 spans 14 amino acids. Sequencing was carried out using PBMCs or T cells enriched from blood (not recorded which). This clonotype was obtained from a woman aged 40 to 55 with acute COVID-19. The chain recombines TRBV7-9 with TRBJ1-3; no clear D gene. CDR3 bases: TGTGCCAGCAGCTTAGCATCCGGTGGAAACACCATATATTTT. It specifies CASSLASGGNTIYF.